The 19 T cell receptor beta chains below come from one sample, sequenced in a study of cytomegalovirus exposure and HLA in healthy donors. The PCR had 60 Vbeta and 13 Jbeta primers. Profiled with immunoSEQ multiplex PCR; TCRdb holds only in-frame clones, not every one. Of around 97,000 clones listed, around 80% are singletons. Sequenced material: PBMCs. These receptors all stem from a man in his forties in good health and CMV-seropositive.

This chain connects TRBV5-1 to TRBJ1-1; D is ambiguous. The ends were cut back, 0 bases at V and 1 base at J, with 10 bases in the middle. The germline V gene encodes CDR1 SGHRS and CDR2 YFSETQ. The CDR3 covers 15 residues. CDR3 loop: CASSLVARSNTEAFF. CDR3 bases: TGCGCCAGCAGCTTGGTGGCGCGGTCGAACACTGAAGCTTTCTTT.

The CDR3 DNA reads TGCGCCAGCAGCGACCCCAGGGCAGACACCATATATTTT. Its protein product is CASSDPRADTIYF. This chain connects TRBV10-2 to TRBJ1-3; D might be TRBD1 (5 bases). The germline gives CDR1 WSHSY, CDR2 SAAADI. V gave up 6 bases and J gave up 8 bases, with 14 bases separating them. This CDR3 comprises 13 residues.

This chain uses TRBV19 with TRBJ2-2; 11 nucleotides agree with TRBD2. Germline V gene data show CDR1 as LNHDA and CDR2 as SQIVND (reference sequence). Germline trimming cut 5 bases from V and 4 bases from J; bases unmatched to any gene: 3. This CDR3 contains 15 residues. In DNA form, the CDR3 reads TGTGCCAGTAGTTTAGCGGGGGGGGGCACCGGGGAGCTGTTTTTT. Translation: CASSLAGGGTGELFF.

The rearrangement joins TRBV6-5 to TRBJ1-2, with 9 bases fitting TRBD1. The ends lost 6 bases at V and 8 bases at J; junction bases unmatched: 7. Looked up from germline, CDR1 is MNHEY and CDR2 is SVGAGI. The length of the CDR3 is 13 residues. The CDR3 reads CASRKDRGRGYTF. The DNA of the CDR3 is TGTGCCAGCAGAAAGGACAGGGGCAGGGGCTACACCTTC.

Only one count was recorded for this clone. This chain uses TRBV20-1 with TRBJ2-3; D uncertain. Trimming removed 4 bases from V and 7 bases from J, with 9 bases in between. The germline V gene encodes CDR1 DFQATT and CDR2 SNEGSKA (reference sequence). This CDR3 comprises 11 residues. CDR3 nucleotide sequence: TGCAGTGCTAATCACGGTTATACGCAGTATTTT. It translates to CSANHGYTQYF.

The chain combines TRBV7-2 with TRBJ2-1, with TRBD1 identical over 9 bases. Germline V lookup: CDR1 SGHTA, CDR2 FQGNSA. With 5 bases clipped from V and 7 bases from J, the junction kept 9 bases outside the gene matches. CDR3 length: 15 residues. The CDR3 nucleotides are TGTGCCAGCAGCCTATCCTGGGACAGGGTAAATGAGCAGTTCTTC. It yields the protein CASSLSWDRVNEQFF.

The chain couples TRBV28 to TRBJ2-5; 12 bases match TRBD2. This CDR3 has 16 amino acids. Germline loops: CDR1 MDHEN, CDR2 SYDVKM. The V and J ends lost 2 bases and 2 bases, in that order; junction bases with no gene match: 3. The CDR3 protein is CASSLGTSGFQETQYF. The CDR3 nucleotides are TGTGCCAGCAGTTTAGGGACTAGCGGGTTTCAAGAGACCCAGTACTTC.

This chain joins TRBV19 and TRBJ2-3; D may be TRBD1 (5 bases). The CDR3 length is 12 residues. The germline V gene has CDR1 LNHDA and CDR2 SQIVND (reference sequence). V gave up 6 bases and J gave up 5 bases, with 9 bases separating them. The CDR3 is CASRAGLDTQYF. The CDR3 DNA reads as TGTGCCAGTAGGGCAGGGTTAGATACGCAGTATTTT.

The chain couples TRBV6-1 to TRBJ1-1; 7 bases line up with TRBD1. The ends lost 6 bases at V and 8 bases at J; junction bases unmatched: 9. This CDR3 region has 13 residues. The germline gives CDR1 MNHNS, CDR2 SASEGT. The CDR3 bases are TGTGCCAGCAGGAGGGACGGGACAGCCGAAGCTTTCTTT. This translates into CASRRDGTAEAFF.

This chain joins TRBV29-1 and TRBJ2-3; D is possibly TRBD1 (6 bases). Germline V gives CDR1 SQVTM, CDR2 ANQGSEA. V lost 5 bases to trimming and J lost 8 bases, with 17 bases between them. There are 13 residues in the CDR3. CDR3 region: CSVRTARSGTQYF. CDR3 coding DNA: TGCAGCGTTAGGACAGCCCGGTCGGGTACGCAGTATTTT.

Comments on this clone: Sequence at one end of the junction differs from germline and may be a read error. V gene TRBV27 combines with J gene TRBJ1-6, with 8 nucleotides matching TRBD1. The V gene's germline CDR1 is MNHEY and CDR2 SMNVEV (reference sequence). The CDR3 has 13 residues. CDR3 sequence reads: CASTLGQGSALHF. The CDR3 DNA is TGTGCCAGCACCCTTGGACAGGGTTCAGCCCTCCACTTT.

Remarks on this clone: At one end the junction does not follow the germline gene, possibly because of a read error. CDR3 DNA: TGTGCCAGCAGCTTAGGGGGAGGCGACAGGGCGGTACGAGACTTC. Amino acid sequence: CASSLGGGDRAVRDF. The chain carries TRBV7-9 and TRBJ2-4; perhaps TRBD1 as D (7 bases). This CDR3 is built from 15 residues. Germline V gene data show CDR1 as SEHNR and CDR2 as FQNEAQ (reference sequence).

The chain combines TRBV11-2 with TRBJ2-2, with a possible D match to TRBD2 (5 bases). Germline loops: CDR1 SGHAT, CDR2 FQNNGV. The CDR3 length is 17 residues. Trimming left V 8 bases short and J 3 bases short, with 22 bases between. This CDR3 reads CASVPSSPGIDTGELFF. In nucleotides, the CDR3 is TGTGCCAGCGTACCCTCATCGCCGGGAATCGACACCGGGGAGCTGTTTTTT.

The V gene is TRBV9, the J gene TRBJ2-7, with 9 bases that match TRBD2. Losses at the gene ends were 4 bases for V and 6 bases for J; bases not matched to a gene: 11. This CDR3 is 15 amino acids long. Per the germline V gene, CDR1 is SGDLS and CDR2 is YYNGEE. CDR3 residues: CASSFPAGGPGEQYF. CDR3 coding DNA: TGTGCCAGCAGCTTCCCCGCGGGAGGGCCGGGCGAGCAGTACTTC.

This clone has a single count. The chain joins TRBV7-9 to TRBJ1-2, with D maybe TRBD1 (5 bases). The CDR3 extends over 14 amino acids. Germline CDR1 and CDR2: SEHNR and FQNEAQ (reference sequence). The V end was cut by 0 bases, the J end by 8 bases, with 13 bases between. The CDR3 protein is CASSLAPGGKGYTF. The CDR3 coding sequence is TGTGCCAGCAGCTTAGCGCCTGGGGGGAAGGGCTACACCTTC.

The chain joins TRBV5-1 to TRBJ2-7, with TRBD2 as a possible D gene (5 bases). This CDR3 is built from 11 residues. Deletions cut 4 bases from V and 5 bases from J, with 7 bases between. Per the germline V gene, CDR1 is SGHRS and CDR2 is YFSETQ. CDR3 DNA: TGCGCCAGCAGCGACTACAACGAGCAGTACTTC. Protein: CASSDYNEQYF.

This clone was counted once. This chain uses TRBV30 with TRBJ2-5; a possible D gene is TRBD2 (6 bases). CDR3 size: 13 residues. Germline loops: CDR1 GTSNPN, CDR2 SVGIG (reference sequence). V lost 3 bases to trimming and J lost 4 bases, with 12 bases between them. The DNA of the CDR3 is TGTGCCTGGAGGAGGGACTTCCCAGAGACCCAGTACTTC. The encoded protein is CAWRRDFPETQYF.

V and J are TRBV10-1 and TRBJ2-5, with TRBD2 matching 8 bases. The CDR3 has 14 amino acids. The V gene end was trimmed by 8 bases and the J gene end by 2 bases; junction bases not matched to a gene: 7. Germline lookup yields CDR1 WNHNN and CDR2 SYGVQD (reference sequence). This CDR3 reads CASSESGGQETQYF. The CDR3 DNA follows: TGCGCCAGCTCGGAAAGCGGGGGTCAAGAGACCCAGTACTTC.

The rearrangement uses TRBV10-3 and TRBJ2-1, with D perhaps matching TRBD1 (7 bases). The CDR3 has 15 amino acids. Trimming pared 6 bases from V and 0 bases from J, leaving 12 bases between. In germline, CDR1 is ENHRY, CDR2 SYGVKD. The CDR3 nucleotides read TGTGCCATCAGGGGGGGACAGCTCTCCTACAATGAGCAGTTCTTC. Protein: CAIRGGQLSYNEQFF.